Below are 10 T cell receptor beta chains sequenced from a single sample in a study of blood T cell repertoires in COVID-19 (dated by TCRdb to about 2020). Library preparation employed the immunoSEQ multiplex PCR assay. Imported from immuneACCESS, the table was reduced by TCRdb to in-frame sequences with V and J called. These copies leave out some clones; in studies compared against another copy, an unresolved V gene accounts for under half, and the cause of the remainder is not known. The sample contains about 16,000 clones, 88% of them found a single time. The ten largest clones represent about 9% of the sample. The sequenced material came from peripheral blood. The receptors here all came from a human donor in a cohort sampled during active COVID-19.

This clone was seen only once. The chain combines TRBV28 with TRBJ2-7, with a weak D call TRBD1 (6 bases). V lost 6 bases and J 6 bases, leaving 18 bases between the germline ends. The CDR3 covers 14 residues. Per germline, CDR1 MDHEN and CDR2 SYDVKM. Here the CDR3 reads CASSPTQGLSEQYF. In nucleotides, the CDR3 is TGTGCCAGCAGCCCGACACAGGGTTTGAGCGAGCAGTACTTC. The variable domain in full, with the rest retrieved from reference TRBV28 and TRBJ2-7, is DVKVTQSSRYLVKRTGEKVFLECVQDMDHENMFWYRQDPGLGLRLIYFSYDVKMKEKGDIPEGYSVSREKKERFSLILESASTNQTSMYLCASSPTQGLSEQYFGPGTRLTVT.

The chain carries TRBV28 and TRBJ2-7, with 10 bases aligning to TRBD1. Germline-derived CDR1 and CDR2 are MDHEN and SYDVKM. V was clipped by 6 bases and J by 5 bases; unmatched bases: 16. The CDR3 totals 17 residues. CDR3 coding DNA: TGTGCCAGCAGACGCACCCCCTTTCGGGACAGGGGCCACGAGCAGTACTTC. This gives the protein CASRRTPFRDRGHEQYF.

The table lists this clone with a count of one. The chain carries TRBV5-1 and TRBJ1-2, with 7 bases fitting TRBD1. The CDR3 is 16 residues long. The germline CDR1 and CDR2 sequences are SGHRS and YFSETQ. V lost 0 bases to trimming and J lost 4 bases; unmatched junction nucleotides: 9. CDR3 residues: CASSLEGAPSPYGYTF. The CDR3 nucleotides read TGCGCCAGCAGCTTGGAGGGGGCCCCCTCTCCCTATGGCTACACCTTC.

This rearrangement joins TRBV28 to TRBJ1-3; no clear D gene. This CDR3 contains 14 residues. Germline CDR1 and CDR2: MDHEN and SYDVKM. V lost 4 bases to trimming and J lost 0 bases, with 7 bases between them. CDR3 DNA: TGTGCCAGCAGTTCGAGTAGCTCTGGAAACACCATATATTTT. The encoded protein is CASSSSSSGNTIYF.

This chain links TRBV9 with TRBJ1-3; TRBD1 matches 7 bases. The germline gives CDR1 SGDLS, CDR2 YYNGEE. With V trimmed by 0 bases and J by 4 bases, 1 base remained unmatched. CDR3 length: 14 amino acids. The CDR3 DNA reads as TGTGCCAGCAGCGTAGCAGGGGGAGGAAACACCATATATTTT. It encodes CASSVAGGGNTIYF.

J is TRBJ2-1 and V is TRBV7-2; the match to TRBD2 covers 12 bases. This CDR3 is built from 16 residues. Trimming removed 5 bases from V and 4 bases from J; junction bases left unmatched: 6. The germline gives CDR1 SGHTA, CDR2 FQGNSA. CDR3 sequence reads: CASSPALAGGYNEQFF. CDR3 DNA sequence: TGTGCCAGCAGCCCGGCACTAGCGGGAGGTTACAATGAGCAGTTCTTC.

The gene calls are TRBV6-5 and TRBJ1-1; a weak D match, TRBD1 (6 bases). This CDR3 spans 14 amino acids. From germline, CDR1 is MNHEY and CDR2 SVGAGI. V lost 7 bases, J lost 0 bases, and 12 bases lay in between. CDR3: CASKGEILNTEAFF. The DNA of the CDR3 is TGTGCCAGCAAGGGGGAGATATTGAACACTGAAGCTTTCTTT.

This chain connects TRBV30 to TRBJ2-6; TRBD1 agrees at 7 bases. From germline, CDR1 is GTSNPN and CDR2 SVGIG (reference sequence). CDR3 length: 16 residues. V shed 0 bases and J 2 bases; nucleotides not matched to a gene: 4. The CDR3 protein is CAWSVRDRAGANVLTF. The CDR3 bases are TGTGCCTGGAGTGTACGCGACAGGGCTGGGGCCAACGTCCTGACTTTC. The full variable domain, with the rest looked up from reference TRBV30 and TRBJ2-6, is SQTIHQWPATLVQPVGSPLSLECTVEGTSNPNLYWYRQAAGRGLQLLFYSVGIGQISSEVPQNLSASRPQDRQFILSSKKLLLSDSGFYLCAWSVRDRAGANVLTFGAGSRLTVL.

J is TRBJ1-1 and V is TRBV5-5; 8 bases map to TRBD1. Germline V CDR1 and CDR2: SGHKS, YYEKEE (reference sequence). With V trimmed by 4 bases and J by 4 bases, 15 bases remained unmatched. This CDR3 has 17 residues. The CDR3 loop reads CASSPVPGQARSTEAFF. The DNA for the CDR3 is TGTGCCAGCAGCCCGGTCCCGGGACAGGCACGGAGCACTGAAGCTTTCTTT.

This rearrangement joins TRBV18 to TRBJ1-1, with TRBD1 matching 7 bases. Germline lookup yields CDR1 KGHSH and CDR2 LQKENI. Trimming took 3 bases from V and 10 from J; bases not matched to a gene: 5. This CDR3 comprises 12 residues. The CDR3 here is CASSPPTGPAFF. The CDR3 DNA sequence: TGTGCCAGCTCACCCCCGACAGGGCCAGCTTTCTTT.